This TCR beta chain is from a study of blood T cell repertoires in COVID-19. Study information: The United States, Italy and Spain were the sources of the acute and convalescent COVID-19 samples. The analysed material was cDNA or gDNA that came from T cells, B-cell-depleted T cells, or PBMCs.

V was pared by 10 bases and J by 5 bases, with 9 bases of the junction left unmatched. Per germline, CDR1 MNHEY and CDR2 SVGAGI. CDR3 length equals 13 residues. Methods used by the authors: Counts of nucleated cells, estimated from reference gene primer amplification, were obtained. The protocol was immunoSEQ multiplex PCR, while the TCRdb copy is restricted to in-frame clones and leaves out a portion. The D gene and trimming were derived from the DNA, and the V and J assignments and clone size from that table. The sample has about 220,000 clones; 80% to 85% are singletons. V and J are TRBV6-5 and TRBJ2-7; 9 bases fit TRBD1. The sequence was obtained from a man aged 25-40 years with active or convalescent COVID-19. Sequencing was carried out using peripheral blood. DNA for the CDR3: TGTGCCACCCGGGGGACAGGGCGCCACGAGCAGTACTTC. As protein: CATRGTGRHEQYF.